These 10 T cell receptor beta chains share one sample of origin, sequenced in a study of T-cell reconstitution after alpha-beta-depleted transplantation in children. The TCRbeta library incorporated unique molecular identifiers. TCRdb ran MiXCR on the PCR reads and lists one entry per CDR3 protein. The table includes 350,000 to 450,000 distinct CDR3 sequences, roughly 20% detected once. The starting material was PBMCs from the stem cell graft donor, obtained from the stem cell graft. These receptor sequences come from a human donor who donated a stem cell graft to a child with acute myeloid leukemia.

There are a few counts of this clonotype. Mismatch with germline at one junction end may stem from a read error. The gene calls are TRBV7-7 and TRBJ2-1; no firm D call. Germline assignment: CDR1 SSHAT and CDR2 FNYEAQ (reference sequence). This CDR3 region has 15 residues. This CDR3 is CASSLELGTYNEQFF. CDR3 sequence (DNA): TGTGCTAGCAGCTTAGAGTTGGGTACTTACAATGAGCAGTTCTTC.

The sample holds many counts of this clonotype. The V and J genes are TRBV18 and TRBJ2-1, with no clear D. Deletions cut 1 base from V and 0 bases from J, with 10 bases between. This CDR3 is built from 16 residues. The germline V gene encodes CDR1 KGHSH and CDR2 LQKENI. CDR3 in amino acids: CASSPLAPSSYNEQFF. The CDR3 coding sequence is TGTGCCAGCTCACCACTCGCGCCAAGCTCCTACAATGAGCAGTTCTTC. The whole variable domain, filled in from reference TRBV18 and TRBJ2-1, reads NAGVMQNPRHLVRRRGQEARLRCSPMKGHSHVYWYRQLPEEGLKFMVYLQKENIIDESGMPKERFSAEFPKEGPSILRIQQVVRGDSAAYFCASSPLAPSSYNEQFFGPGTRLTVL.

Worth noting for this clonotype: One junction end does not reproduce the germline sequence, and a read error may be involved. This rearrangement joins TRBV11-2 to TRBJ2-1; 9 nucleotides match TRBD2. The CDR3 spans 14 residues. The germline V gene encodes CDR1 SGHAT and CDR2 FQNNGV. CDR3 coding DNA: TGTGCCAGCAGCGCCGTATCAGCGGGAGGCCTGAAAAAGTTC. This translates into CASSAVSAGGLKKF. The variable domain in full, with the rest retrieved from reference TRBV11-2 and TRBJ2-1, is EAGVAQSPRYKIIEKRQSVAFWCNPISGHATLYWYQQILGQGPKLLIQFQNNGVVDDSQLPKDRFSAERLKGVDSTLKIQPAKLEDSAVYLCASSAVSAGGLKKFGPGTRLTVL.

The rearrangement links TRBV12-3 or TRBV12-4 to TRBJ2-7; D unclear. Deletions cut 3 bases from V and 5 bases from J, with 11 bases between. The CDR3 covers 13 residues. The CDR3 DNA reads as TGTGCCAGCAGTTTCGTTCCAGACCACGAGCAGTACTTC. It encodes CASSFVPDHEQYF.

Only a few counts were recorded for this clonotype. CDR3 nucleotides: TGTGCCAGCAGCTTGGATTGGGGGTCCCGCACAGATACGCAGTATTTT. Encoded protein: CASSLDWGSRTDTQYF. The J gene is TRBJ2-3, the V gene TRBV5-5; D might be TRBD1 or TRBD2, each matching 5 bases. Trimming took off 0 bases at V and 1 base at J, with 12 bases between the two ends. This CDR3 has 16 amino acids. Germline V lookup: CDR1 SGHKS, CDR2 YYEKEE (reference sequence).

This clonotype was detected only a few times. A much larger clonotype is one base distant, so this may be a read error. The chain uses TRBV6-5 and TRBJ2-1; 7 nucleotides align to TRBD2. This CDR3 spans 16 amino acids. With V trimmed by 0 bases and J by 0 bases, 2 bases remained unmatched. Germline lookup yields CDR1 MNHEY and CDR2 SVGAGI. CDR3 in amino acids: CASSYSGGSSYNEQFF. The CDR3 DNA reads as TGTGCCAGCAGTTACTCGGGCGGGAGCTCCTACAATGAGCAGTTCTTC.

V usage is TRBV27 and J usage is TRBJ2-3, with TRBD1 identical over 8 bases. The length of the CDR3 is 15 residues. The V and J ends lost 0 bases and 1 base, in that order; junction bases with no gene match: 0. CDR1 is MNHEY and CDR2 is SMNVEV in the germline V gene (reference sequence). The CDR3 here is CASSLSDRGTDTQYF. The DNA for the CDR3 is TGTGCCAGCAGTTTATCGGACAGGGGCACAGATACGCAGTATTTT.

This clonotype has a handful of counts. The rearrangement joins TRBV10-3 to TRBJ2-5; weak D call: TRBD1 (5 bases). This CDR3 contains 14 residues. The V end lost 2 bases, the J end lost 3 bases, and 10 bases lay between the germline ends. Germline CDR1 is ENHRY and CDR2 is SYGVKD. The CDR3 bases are TGTGCCATCAGTGAGGACGACAGTAAAGAGACCCAGTACTTC. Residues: CAISEDDSKETQYF.

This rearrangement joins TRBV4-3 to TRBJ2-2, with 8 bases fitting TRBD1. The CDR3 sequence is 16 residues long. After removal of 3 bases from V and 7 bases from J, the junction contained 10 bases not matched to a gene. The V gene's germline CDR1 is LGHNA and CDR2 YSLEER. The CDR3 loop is CASSHKPGGADGELFF. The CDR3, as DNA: TGCGCCAGCAGCCATAAACCAGGGGGCGCTGACGGGGAGCTGTTTTTT.

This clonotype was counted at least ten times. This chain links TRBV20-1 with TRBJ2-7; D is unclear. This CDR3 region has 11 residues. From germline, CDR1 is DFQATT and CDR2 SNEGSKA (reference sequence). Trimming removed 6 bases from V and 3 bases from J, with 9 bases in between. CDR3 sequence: CSASTVYEQYF. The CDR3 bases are TGCAGTGCGTCGACTGTCTACGAGCAGTACTTC.